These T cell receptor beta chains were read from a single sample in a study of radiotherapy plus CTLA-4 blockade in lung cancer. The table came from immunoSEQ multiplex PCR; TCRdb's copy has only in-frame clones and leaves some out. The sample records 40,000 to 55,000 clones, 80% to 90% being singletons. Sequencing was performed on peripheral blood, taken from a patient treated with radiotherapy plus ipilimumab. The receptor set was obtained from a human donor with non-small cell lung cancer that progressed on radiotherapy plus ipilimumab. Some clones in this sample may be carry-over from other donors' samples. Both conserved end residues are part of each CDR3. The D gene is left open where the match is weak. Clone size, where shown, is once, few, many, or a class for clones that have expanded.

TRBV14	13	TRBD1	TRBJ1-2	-	CASRTSGGYGYTF	TGTGCCAGCAGGACGTCAGGGGGATATGGCTACACCTTC
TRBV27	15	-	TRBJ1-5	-	CASSLTGYSNQPQHF	TGTGCCAGCAGTTTAACTGGTTATAGCAATCAGCCCCAGCATTTT
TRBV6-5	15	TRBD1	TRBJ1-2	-	CASSPGTGARHGYTF	TGTGCCAGCAGTCCCGGGACAGGGGCCAGGCATGGCTACACCTTC
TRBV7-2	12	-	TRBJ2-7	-	CASSLNSGEQYF	TGTGCCAGCAGCTTAAACAGCGGCGAGCAGTACTTC
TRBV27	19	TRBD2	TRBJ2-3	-	CASSLIAPASGRWTDTQYF	TGTGCCAGCAGTTTAATTGCCCCCGCTAGCGGGAGGTGGACAGATACGCAGTATTTT
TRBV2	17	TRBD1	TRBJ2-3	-	CASSDMDRDLSTDTQYF	TGTGCCAGCAGTGACATGGACAGGGATTTGAGCACAGATACGCAGTATTTT
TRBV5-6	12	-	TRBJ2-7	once	CASSRVTYEQYF	TGTGCCAGCAGCCGAGTAACCTACGAGCAGTACTTC
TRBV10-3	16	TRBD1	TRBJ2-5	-	CAISVTTGGTGETQYF	TGTGCCATCAGTGTGACTACAGGGGGTACAGGAGAGACCCAGTACTTC
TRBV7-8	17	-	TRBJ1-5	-	CASSLAALDIPNQPQHF	TGTGCCAGCAGCTTAGCGGCTTTGGACATTCCAAATCAGCCCCAGCATTTT
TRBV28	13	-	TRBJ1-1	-	CASSRGRDTEAFF	TGTGCCAGCAGTAGGGGAAGGGACACTGAAGCTTTCTTT
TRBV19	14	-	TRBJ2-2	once	CASSMGVYTGELFF	TGTGCCAGTAGTATGGGAGTTTACACCGGGGAGCTGTTTTTT
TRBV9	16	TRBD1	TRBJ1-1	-	CASSVYRTGKGTEAFF	TGTGCCAGCAGCGTATATCGGACAGGGAAGGGGACTGAAGCTTTCTTT
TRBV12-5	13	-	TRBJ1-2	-	CASGLVMTFGYTF	TGTGCTAGTGGTTTGGTAATGACTTTCGGCTACACCTTC
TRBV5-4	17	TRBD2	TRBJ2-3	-	CASSLAGGRPSTDTQYF	TGTGCCAGCAGCTTGGCCGGGGGGAGGCCTAGCACAGATACGCAGTATTTT
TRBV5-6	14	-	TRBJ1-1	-	CASSLGGFNTEAFF	TGTGCCAGCAGCTTGGGAGGTTTTAACACTGAAGCTTTCTTT
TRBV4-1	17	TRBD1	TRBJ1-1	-	CASSQPTGGGGVGDAFF	TGCGCCAGCAGCCAACCGACAGGGGGCGGAGGAGTCGGGGATGCTTTCTTT
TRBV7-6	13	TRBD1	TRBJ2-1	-	CASSSNRGLEQFF	TGTGCCAGCAGCTCCAACAGGGGGCTTGAGCAGTTCTTC
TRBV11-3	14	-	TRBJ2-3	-	CASSHLISVDTQYF	TGTGCCAGCAGCCACCTGATTAGCGTCGATACGCAGTATTTT
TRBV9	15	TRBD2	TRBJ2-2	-	CASTASGGFTGELFF	TGTGCCAGCACGGCTAGCGGGGGATTTACCGGGGAGCTGTTTTTT
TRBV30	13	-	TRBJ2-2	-	CAWRGQGIGELFF	TGTGCCTGGAGAGGCCAGGGTATCGGGGAGCTGTTTTTT
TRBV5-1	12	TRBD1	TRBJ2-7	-	CASSFTGDEQYF	TGCGCCAGCAGCTTTACAGGGGACGAGCAGTACTTC
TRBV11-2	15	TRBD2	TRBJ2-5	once	CASSVGRGTQETQYF	TGTGCCAGCAGTGTTGGGCGGGGGACCCAAGAGACCCAGTACTTC
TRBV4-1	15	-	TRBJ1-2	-	CASSQERGGGYGYTF	TGCGCCAGCAGCCAAGAACGGGGGGGAGGCTATGGCTACACCTTC
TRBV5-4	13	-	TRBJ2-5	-	CASSPQGRETQYF	TGTGCCAGCAGCCCTCAGGGGCGGGAGACCCAGTACTTC
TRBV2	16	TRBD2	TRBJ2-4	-	CASSQGLAGTKNIQYF	TGTGCCAGCAGTCAAGGACTAGCCGGGACCAAAAACATTCAGTACTTC
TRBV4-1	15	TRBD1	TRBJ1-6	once	CASSRGQGGNSPLHF	TGCGCCAGCAGCCGCGGACAGGGGGGGAATTCACCCCTCCACTTT
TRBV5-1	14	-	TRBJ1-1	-	CASSLGQGITEAFF	TGCGCCAGCAGCTTGGGCCAGGGGATCACTGAAGCTTTCTTT
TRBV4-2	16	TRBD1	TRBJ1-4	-	CASSPQGTATNEKLFF	TGTGCCAGCAGCCCACAGGGGACGGCAACTAATGAAAAACTGTTTTTT
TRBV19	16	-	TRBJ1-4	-	CASSIPSQSVVEKLFF	TGTGCCAGTAGTATTCCGTCACAGTCAGTTGTCGAAAAACTGTTTTTT
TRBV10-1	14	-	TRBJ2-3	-	CASSDYRESDTQYF	TGCGCCAGCAGTGATTACAGGGAGTCAGATACGCAGTATTTT
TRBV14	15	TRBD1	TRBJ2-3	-	CASSQRTGGTDTQYF	TGTGCCAGCAGCCAGAGAACAGGGGGCACAGATACGCAGTATTTT
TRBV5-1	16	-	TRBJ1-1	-	CASSLGRGSMNTEAFF	TGCGCCAGCAGCTTGGGTAGGGGGTCCATGAACACTGAAGCTTTCTTT
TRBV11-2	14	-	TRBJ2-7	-	CASSIVTGSYEQYF	TGTGCCAGCAGTATAGTGACAGGCTCCTACGAGCAGTACTTC
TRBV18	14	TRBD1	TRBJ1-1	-	CASSPWTGSTEAFF	TGTGCCAGCTCACCATGGACAGGGTCCACTGAAGCTTTCTTT
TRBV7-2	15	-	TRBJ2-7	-	CASSPSGGPQYEQYF	TGTGCCAGCAGCCCCTCGGGGGGCCCGCAATACGAGCAGTACTTC
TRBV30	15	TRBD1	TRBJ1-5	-	CAWSTGTVLNQPQHF	TGTGCCTGGAGTACAGGGACAGTACTCAATCAGCCCCAGCATTTT
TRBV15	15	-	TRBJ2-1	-	CATSSPGAGYNEQFF	TGTGCCACCAGCAGCCCGGGAGCCGGATACAATGAGCAGTTCTTC
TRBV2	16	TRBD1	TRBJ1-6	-	CASSEELTGGSSPLHF	TGTGCCAGCAGTGAAGAACTGACAGGGGGAAGTTCACCCCTCCACTTT
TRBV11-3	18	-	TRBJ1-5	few	CASSLDRCSGPKNQPQHF	TGTGCCAGCAGCTTAGATCGATGCTCAGGCCCCAAGAATCAGCCCCAGCATTTT
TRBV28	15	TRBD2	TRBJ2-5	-	CASSPPAGRGETQYF	TGTGCCAGCAGTCCCCCAGCGGGGCGGGGAGAGACCCAGTACTTC
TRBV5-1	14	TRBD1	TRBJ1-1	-	CASSRGQGGVEAFF	TGCGCCAGCAGCAGGGGACAGGGGGGGGTTGAAGCTTTCTTT
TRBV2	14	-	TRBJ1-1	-	CASTLRVQGTEAFF	TGTGCCAGCACATTAAGGGTCCAGGGCACTGAAGCTTTCTTT
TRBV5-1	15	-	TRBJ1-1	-	CASSLVGGASTEAFF	TGCGCCAGCAGCTTGGTCGGGGGGGCGAGCACTGAAGCTTTCTTT
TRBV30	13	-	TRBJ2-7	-	CAWKYGGVTEQYF	TGTGCCTGGAAGTACGGGGGAGTCACCGAGCAGTACTTC
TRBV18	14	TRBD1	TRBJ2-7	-	CASSPRQGVNEQYF	TGTGCCAGCTCACCGCGACAGGGTGTCAACGAGCAGTACTTC
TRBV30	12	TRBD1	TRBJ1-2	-	CAWSPTGVGYTF	TGTGCCTGGAGTCCGACAGGGGTTGGCTACACCTTC
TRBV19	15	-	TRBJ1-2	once	CASSPGQGSIYGYTF	TGTGCCAGTAGCCCGGGTCAGGGGTCGATCTATGGCTACACCTTC
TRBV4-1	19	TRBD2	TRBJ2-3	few	CASSQGPPTSGSSTDTQYF	TGCGCCAGCAGCCAAGGTCCCCCCACTAGCGGTAGTAGCACAGATACGCAGTATTTT
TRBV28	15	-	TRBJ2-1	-	CASRLSGNSYNEQFF	TGTGCCAGCAGATTAAGCGGAAACTCCTACAATGAGCAGTTCTTC
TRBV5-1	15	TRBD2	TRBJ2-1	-	CASSLAGGAYNEQFF	TGCGCCAGCAGCTTGGCGGGAGGGGCCTACAATGAGCAGTTCTTC
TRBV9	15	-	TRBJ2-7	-	CASSPEVVGAYEQYF	TGTGCCAGCAGCCCAGAGGTGGTAGGAGCCTACGAGCAGTACTTC
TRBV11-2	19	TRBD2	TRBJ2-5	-	CASSQGPGGGHGAQETQYF	TGTGCCAGCAGCCAGGGCCCGGGGGGGGGCCATGGAGCCCAAGAGACCCAGTACTTC
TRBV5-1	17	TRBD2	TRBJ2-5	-	CASSFGASGGERETQYF	TGCGCCAGCAGCTTCGGGGCTAGCGGGGGTGAGAGGGAGACCCAGTACTTC